This section outlines one T cell receptor (beta chain) sequence together with its context. This sample is drawn from a study of technical replicates of blood from four donors. TCRdb keeps only in-frame clones here, not all; method: immunoSEQ multiplex PCR. The sample has tens of thousands of clones; nearly 99% are singletons. V lost 1 base and J 10 bases, leaving 7 bases between the germline ends. This CDR3 has 12 residues. CDR1 SGHDN and CDR2 FVKESK come from the germline V gene. V and J are TRBV14 and TRBJ1-4, with D unresolved. This clonotype was sampled from a human donor in good health. The sequencing sample was made of T cells isolated from PBMCs. CDR3 amino acids: CASSQAAGKLFF. The CDR3 nucleotides are TGTGCCAGCAGCCAAGCCGCCGGAAAACTGTTTTTT.